These T cell receptor beta chains were read from a single sample in a study of T cells in localized non-small cell lung cancer. Some clones are missing from TCRdb's copy, which holds only in-frame ones; the method was immunoSEQ multiplex PCR. The table includes some 25,000 clones, approximately 86% detected once. Sequenced here: peripheral blood, sampled before any cancer treatment. Receptor source: a male donor older than 55 with stage II squamous cell lung carcinoma. Both conserved end residues are trimmed from each CDR3.

J gene: TRBJ1-2; V gene: TRBV11-2; CDR3 protein: ASSLAGGTAGYT
J gene: TRBJ1-2; V gene: TRBV11-2; CDR3 protein: ASSQQGYGYT
J gene: TRBJ1-5; V gene: TRBV6-1; CDR3 protein: ASTREVDQPQH
J gene: TRBJ1-1; V gene: TRBV19; CDR3 protein: ASSYKGGTEAF
J gene: TRBJ1-1; V gene: TRBV4-2; CDR3 protein: ASSPEGAPNTEAF
J gene: TRBJ1-1; V gene: TRBV18; CDR3 protein: ASSPGQGRTEAF
J gene: TRBJ2-5; V gene: TRBV5-4; CDR3 protein: ASSLPGLEWGQY
J gene: TRBJ1-3; V gene: TRBV2; CDR3 protein: ASSPMEGSKAGNTIY
J gene: TRBJ1-2; V gene: TRBV2; CDR3 protein: ASRKDRGGDGYT
J gene: TRBJ1-5; V gene: TRBV19; CDR3 protein: ASSTGHQPQH
J gene: TRBJ1-4; V gene: TRBV4-3; CDR3 protein: ASSLRGADEKLF
J gene: TRBJ1-3; V gene: TRBV10-3; CDR3 protein: AIRDQGTGNTIY
J gene: TRBJ1-2; V gene: TRBV7-8; CDR3 protein: ASSPNPGTGGTYGYT
J gene: TRBJ1-2; V gene: TRBV7-8; CDR3 protein: ASSYRAWDGYT
J gene: TRBJ2-4; V gene: TRBV12-5; CDR3 protein: ASGPEGSRGTILAKNIQY
J gene: TRBJ2-3; V gene: TRBV6-5; CDR3 protein: ASSHGQDTDTQY
J gene: TRBJ2-2; V gene: TRBV19; CDR3 protein: ASNRGLGTGELF
J gene: TRBJ1-1; V gene: TRBV5-4; CDR3 protein: ASSLGQARKTEAF
J gene: TRBJ1-2; V gene: TRBV6-5; CDR3 protein: ASSLTGTGSYGYT
J gene: TRBJ2-2; V gene: TRBV6-5; CDR3 protein: ASSYRQGNTGELF
J gene: TRBJ2-5; V gene: TRBV14; CDR3 protein: ASSQGNRAKETQY
J gene: TRBJ1-3; V gene: TRBV7-6; CDR3 protein: ASSLYPGQGAGNTIY
J gene: TRBJ1-1; V gene: TRBV5-1; CDR3 protein: ASSLDQDAEAF
J gene: TRBJ2-1; V gene: TRBV7-2; CDR3 protein: ASSPWDRGTNEQF
J gene: TRBJ2-7; V gene: TRBV4-1; CDR3 protein: ASSQGGQGAREQY
J gene: TRBJ1-5; V gene: TRBV19; CDR3 protein: ASSTRGTTGQPQH
J gene: TRBJ1-1; V gene: TRBV7-2; CDR3 protein: ASSQGRNTEAF
J gene: TRBJ2-7; V gene: TRBV6-1; CDR3 protein: ASNPMGTLAGEQY
J gene: TRBJ2-3; V gene: TRBV5-4; CDR3 protein: ASSLLAGGRTDTQY
J gene: TRBJ1-1; V gene: TRBV7-9; CDR3 protein: ASSLRDRGPVGDTEAF
J gene: TRBJ1-5; V gene: TRBV19; CDR3 protein: ASRNFESSNQPQH
J gene: TRBJ2-2; V gene: TRBV7-2; CDR3 protein: ASSLVIGRGRSGELF
J gene: TRBJ2-2; V gene: TRBV7-2; CDR3 protein: ASSPLSLAGSNTGELF
J gene: TRBJ1-6; V gene: TRBV10-3; CDR3 protein: AIGASQANSPLH
J gene: TRBJ1-2; V gene: TRBV29-1; CDR3 protein: SVRTGFDYGYT